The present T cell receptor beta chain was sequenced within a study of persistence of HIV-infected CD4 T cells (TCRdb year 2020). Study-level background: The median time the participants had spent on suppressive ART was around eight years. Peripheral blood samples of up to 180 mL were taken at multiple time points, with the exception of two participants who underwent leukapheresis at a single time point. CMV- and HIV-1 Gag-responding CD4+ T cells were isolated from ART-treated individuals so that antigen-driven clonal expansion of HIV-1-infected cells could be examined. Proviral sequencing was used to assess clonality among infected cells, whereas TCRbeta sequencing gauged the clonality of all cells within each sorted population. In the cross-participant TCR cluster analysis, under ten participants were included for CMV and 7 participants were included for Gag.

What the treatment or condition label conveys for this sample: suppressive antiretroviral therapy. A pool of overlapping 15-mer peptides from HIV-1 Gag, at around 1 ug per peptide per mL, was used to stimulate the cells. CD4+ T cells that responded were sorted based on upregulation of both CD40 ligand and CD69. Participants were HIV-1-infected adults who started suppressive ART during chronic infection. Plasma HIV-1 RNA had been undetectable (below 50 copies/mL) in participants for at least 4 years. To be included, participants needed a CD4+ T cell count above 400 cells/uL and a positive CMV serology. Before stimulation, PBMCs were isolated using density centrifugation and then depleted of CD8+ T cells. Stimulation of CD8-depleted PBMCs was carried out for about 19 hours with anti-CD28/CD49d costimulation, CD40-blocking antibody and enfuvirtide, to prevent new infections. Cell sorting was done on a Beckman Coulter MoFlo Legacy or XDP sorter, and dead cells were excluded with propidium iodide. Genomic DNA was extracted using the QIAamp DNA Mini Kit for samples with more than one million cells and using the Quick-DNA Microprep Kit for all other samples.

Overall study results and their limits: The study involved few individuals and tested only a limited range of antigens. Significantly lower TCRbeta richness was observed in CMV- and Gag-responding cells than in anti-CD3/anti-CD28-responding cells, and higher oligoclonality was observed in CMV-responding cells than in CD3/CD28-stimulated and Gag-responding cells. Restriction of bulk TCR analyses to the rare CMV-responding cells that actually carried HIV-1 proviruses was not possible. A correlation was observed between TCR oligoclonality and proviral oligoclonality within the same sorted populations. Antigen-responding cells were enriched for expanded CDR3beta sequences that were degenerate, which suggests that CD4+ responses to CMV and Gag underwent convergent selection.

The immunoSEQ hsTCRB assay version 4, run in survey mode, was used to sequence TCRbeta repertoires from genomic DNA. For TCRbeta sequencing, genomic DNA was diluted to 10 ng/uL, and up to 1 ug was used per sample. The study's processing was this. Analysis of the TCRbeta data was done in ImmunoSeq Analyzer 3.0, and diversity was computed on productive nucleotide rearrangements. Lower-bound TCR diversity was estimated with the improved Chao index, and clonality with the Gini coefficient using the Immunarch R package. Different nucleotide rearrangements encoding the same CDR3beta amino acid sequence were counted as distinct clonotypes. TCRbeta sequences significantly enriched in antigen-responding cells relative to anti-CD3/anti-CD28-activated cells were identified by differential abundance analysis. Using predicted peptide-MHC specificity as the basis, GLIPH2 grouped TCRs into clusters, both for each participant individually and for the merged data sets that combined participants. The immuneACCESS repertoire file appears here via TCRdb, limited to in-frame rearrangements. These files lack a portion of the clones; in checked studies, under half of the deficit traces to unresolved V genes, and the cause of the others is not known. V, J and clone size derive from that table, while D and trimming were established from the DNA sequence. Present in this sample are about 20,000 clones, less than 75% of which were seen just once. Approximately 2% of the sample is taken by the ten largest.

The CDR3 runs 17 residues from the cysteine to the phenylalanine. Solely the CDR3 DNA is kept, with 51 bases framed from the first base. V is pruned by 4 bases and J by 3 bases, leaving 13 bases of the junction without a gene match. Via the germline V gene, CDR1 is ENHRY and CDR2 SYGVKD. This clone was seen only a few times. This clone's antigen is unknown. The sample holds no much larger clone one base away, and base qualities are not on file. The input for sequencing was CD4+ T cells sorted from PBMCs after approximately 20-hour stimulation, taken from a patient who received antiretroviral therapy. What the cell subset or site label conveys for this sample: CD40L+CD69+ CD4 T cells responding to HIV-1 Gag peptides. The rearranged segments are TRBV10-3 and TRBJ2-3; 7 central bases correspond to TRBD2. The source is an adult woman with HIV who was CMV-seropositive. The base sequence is TGTGCCATCAGTGGTAGTAGCGGGTTCCTTGGGACAGATACGCAGTATTTT. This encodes CAISGSSGFLGTDTQYF.